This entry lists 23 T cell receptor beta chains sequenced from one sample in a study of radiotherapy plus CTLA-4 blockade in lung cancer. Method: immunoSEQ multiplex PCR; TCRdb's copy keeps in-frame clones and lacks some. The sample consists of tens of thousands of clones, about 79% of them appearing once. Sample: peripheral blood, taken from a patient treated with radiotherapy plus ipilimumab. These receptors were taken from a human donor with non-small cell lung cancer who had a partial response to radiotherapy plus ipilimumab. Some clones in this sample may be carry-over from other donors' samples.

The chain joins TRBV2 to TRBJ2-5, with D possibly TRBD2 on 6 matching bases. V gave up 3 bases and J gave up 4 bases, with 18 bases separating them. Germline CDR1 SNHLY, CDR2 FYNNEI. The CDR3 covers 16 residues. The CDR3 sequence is CASSDFLARLGETQYF. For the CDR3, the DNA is TGTGCCAGCAGTGATTTTCTAGCGAGGCTAGGAGAGACCCAGTACTTC.

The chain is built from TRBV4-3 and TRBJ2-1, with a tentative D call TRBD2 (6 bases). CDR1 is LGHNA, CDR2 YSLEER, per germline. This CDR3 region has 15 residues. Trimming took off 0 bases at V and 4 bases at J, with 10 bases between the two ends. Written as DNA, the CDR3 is TGCGCCAGCAGCCAAGATCACGGGGGTTACAATGAGCAGTTCTTC. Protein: CASSQDHGGYNEQFF.

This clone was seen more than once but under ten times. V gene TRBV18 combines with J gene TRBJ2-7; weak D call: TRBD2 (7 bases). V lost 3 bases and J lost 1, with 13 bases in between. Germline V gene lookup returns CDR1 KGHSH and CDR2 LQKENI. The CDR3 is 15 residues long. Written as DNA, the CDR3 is TGTGCCAGCTCACCTGGAGGGGGGGGGTCCTACGAGCAGTACTTC. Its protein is CASSPGGGGSYEQYF. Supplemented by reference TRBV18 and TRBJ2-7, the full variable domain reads NAGVMQNPRHLVRRRGQEARLRCSPMKGHSHVYWYRQLPEEGLKFMVYLQKENIIDESGMPKERFSAEFPKEGPSILRIQQVVRGDSAAYFCASSPGGGGSYEQYFGPGTRLTVT.

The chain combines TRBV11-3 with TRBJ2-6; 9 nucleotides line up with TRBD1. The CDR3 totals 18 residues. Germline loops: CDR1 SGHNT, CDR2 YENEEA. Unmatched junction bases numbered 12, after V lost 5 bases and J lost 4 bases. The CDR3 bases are TGTGCCAGCAGCCGTTTGAGGACAGGGGCTATGGGGGCCAACGTCCTGACTTTC. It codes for CASSRLRTGAMGANVLTF.

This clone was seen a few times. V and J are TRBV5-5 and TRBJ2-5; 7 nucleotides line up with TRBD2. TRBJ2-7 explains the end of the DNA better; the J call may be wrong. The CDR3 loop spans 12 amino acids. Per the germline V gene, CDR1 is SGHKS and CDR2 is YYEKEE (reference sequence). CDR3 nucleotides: TGTGCCAGCAGCTTGAGGGAGGGCGAGCAGTACTTC. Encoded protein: CASSLREGEQYF.

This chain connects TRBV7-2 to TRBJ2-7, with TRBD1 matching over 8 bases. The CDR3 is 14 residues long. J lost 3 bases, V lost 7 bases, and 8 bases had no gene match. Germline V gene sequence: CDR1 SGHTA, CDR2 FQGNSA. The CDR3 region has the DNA TGTGCCAGCAAACCAGGGGGCGGGGACTACGAGCAGTACTTC. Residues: CASKPGGGDYEQYF.

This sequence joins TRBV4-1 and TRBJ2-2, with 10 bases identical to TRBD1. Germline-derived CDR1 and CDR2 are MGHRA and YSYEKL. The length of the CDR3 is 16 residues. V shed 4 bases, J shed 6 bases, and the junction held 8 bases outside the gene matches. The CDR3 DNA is TGCGCCAGCAGCCCCGACAGGGGGCGCTTATCCGGGGAGCTGTTTTTT. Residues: CASSPDRGRLSGELFF.

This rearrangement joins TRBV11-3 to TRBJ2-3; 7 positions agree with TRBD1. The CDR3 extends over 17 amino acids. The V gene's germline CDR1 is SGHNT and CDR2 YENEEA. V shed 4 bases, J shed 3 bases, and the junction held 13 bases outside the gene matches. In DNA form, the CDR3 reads TGTGCCAGCAGCTCAGGGGACAGCCAAGCTGGGACAGATACGCAGTATTTT. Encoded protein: CASSSGDSQAGTDTQYF.

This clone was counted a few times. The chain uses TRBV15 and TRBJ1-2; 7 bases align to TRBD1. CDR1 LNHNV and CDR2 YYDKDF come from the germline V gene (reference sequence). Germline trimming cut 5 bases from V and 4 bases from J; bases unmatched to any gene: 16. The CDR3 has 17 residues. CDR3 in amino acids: CATSSRTGAASLYGYTF. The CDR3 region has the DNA TGTGCCACCAGCTCTAGGACAGGCGCAGCCTCACTCTATGGCTACACCTTC.

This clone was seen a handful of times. Here the CDR3 reads CASSGGPTGTGKLFF. The DNA of the CDR3 is TGTGCCAGCAGTGGGGGACCGACAGGAACGGGGAAACTGTTTTTT. This sequence joins TRBV2 and TRBJ1-4; maybe TRBD1 (6 bases). Germline CDR1 SNHLY, CDR2 FYNNEI. CDR3 length equals 15 residues. Trimming took 4 bases from V and 11 from J, leaving 20 bases between them.

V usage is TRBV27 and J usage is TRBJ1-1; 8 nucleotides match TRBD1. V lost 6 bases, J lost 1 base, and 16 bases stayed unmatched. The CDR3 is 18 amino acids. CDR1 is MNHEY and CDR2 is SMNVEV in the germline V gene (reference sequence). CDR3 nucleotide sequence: TGTGCCAGCAGCGGACAGGGATCTTACCCCAATCAGAACACTGAAGCTTTCTTT. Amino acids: CASSGQGSYPNQNTEAFF.

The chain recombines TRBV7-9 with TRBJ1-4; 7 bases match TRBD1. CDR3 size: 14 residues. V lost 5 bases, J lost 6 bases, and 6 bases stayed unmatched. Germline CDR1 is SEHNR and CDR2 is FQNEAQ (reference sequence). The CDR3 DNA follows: TGTGCCAGCAGCCCCGGACAGGAGTATGAAAAACTGTTTTTT. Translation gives CASSPGQEYEKLFF. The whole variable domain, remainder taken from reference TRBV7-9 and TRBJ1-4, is DTGVSQNPRHKITKRGQNVTFRCDPISEHNRLYWYRQTLGQGPEFLTYFQNEAQLEKSRLLSDRFSAERPKGSFSTLEIQRTEQGDSAMYLCASSPGQEYEKLFFGSGTQLSVL.

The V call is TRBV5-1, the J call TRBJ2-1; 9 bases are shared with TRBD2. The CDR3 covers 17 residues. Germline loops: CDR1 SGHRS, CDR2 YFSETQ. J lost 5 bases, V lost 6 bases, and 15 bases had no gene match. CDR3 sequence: CASTSLRGGSRNNEQFF. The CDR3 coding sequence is TGCGCCAGCACCTCCTTGCGGGGGGGTTCCCGTAACAATGAGCAGTTCTTC.

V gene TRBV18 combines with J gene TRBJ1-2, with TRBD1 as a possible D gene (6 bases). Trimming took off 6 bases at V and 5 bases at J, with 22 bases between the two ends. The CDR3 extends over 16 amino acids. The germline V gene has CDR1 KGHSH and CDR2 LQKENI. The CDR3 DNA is TGTGCCAGCTCCGTTTCCGCCAGGGGCGATTCTTATGGCTACACCTTC. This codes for CASSVSARGDSYGYTF.

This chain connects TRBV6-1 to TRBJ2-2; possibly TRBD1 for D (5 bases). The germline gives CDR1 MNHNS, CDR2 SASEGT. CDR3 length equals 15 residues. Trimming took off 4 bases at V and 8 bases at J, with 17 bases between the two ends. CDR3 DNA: TGTGCCAGCAGTGCCCCCGCAGGGTCTTTGGGGGAGCTGTTTTTT. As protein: CASSAPAGSLGELFF.

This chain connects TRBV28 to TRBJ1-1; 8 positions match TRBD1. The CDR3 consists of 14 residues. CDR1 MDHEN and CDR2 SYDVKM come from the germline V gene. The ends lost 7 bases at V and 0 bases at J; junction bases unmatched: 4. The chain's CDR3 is CASIEDRVNTEAFF. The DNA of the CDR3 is TGTGCCAGCATCGAGGACAGGGTGAACACTGAAGCTTTCTTT.

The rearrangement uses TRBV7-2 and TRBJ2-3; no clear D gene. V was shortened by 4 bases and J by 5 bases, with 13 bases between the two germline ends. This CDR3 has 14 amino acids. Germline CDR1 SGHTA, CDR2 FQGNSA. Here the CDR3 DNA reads TGTGCCAGCAGCTCCTGGGCGTCACGAGATACGCAGTATTTT. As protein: CASSSWASRDTQYF.

The CDR3 loop reads CASSRSGGDQETQYF. The CDR3 DNA is TGCGCCAGCAGCCGTAGCGGGGGCGACCAAGAGACCCAGTACTTC. This chain links TRBV4-3 with TRBJ2-5; 9 nucleotides match TRBD2. This CDR3 region has 15 residues. Germline trimming cut 4 bases from V and 0 bases from J; bases unmatched to any gene: 3. Germline CDR1 LGHNA, CDR2 YSLEER.

The CDR3 DNA is TGTGCCAGCAGTGAAGCTGGCGGTGGCATTCCATACGAGCAGTACTTC. Protein product: CASSEAGGGIPYEQYF. This chain connects TRBV6-1 to TRBJ2-7; D is unclear. CDR1 and CDR2 from the germline V gene are MNHNS and SASEGT. CDR3 length: 16 amino acids. Trimming shortened V by 0 bases and J by 4 bases, and 16 bases separated the two germline ends.

The CDR3 spells CASSPWRADEQFF. The CDR3 DNA follows: TGTGCCAGCAGCCCCTGGCGGGCGGATGAGCAGTTCTTC. The chain recombines TRBV7-3 with TRBJ2-1; perhaps TRBD2 as D (5 bases). This CDR3 spans 13 amino acids. From germline, CDR1 is SGHTA and CDR2 FQGTGA. V lost 5 bases to trimming and J lost 8 bases, with 13 bases between them.

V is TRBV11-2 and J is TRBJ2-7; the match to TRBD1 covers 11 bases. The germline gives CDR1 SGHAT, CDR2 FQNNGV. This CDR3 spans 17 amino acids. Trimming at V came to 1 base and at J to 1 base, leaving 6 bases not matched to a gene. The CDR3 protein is CASSLGTGGLDSYEQYF. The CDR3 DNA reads TGTGCCAGCAGCTTAGGGACAGGGGGCCTTGATTCCTACGAGCAGTACTTC.

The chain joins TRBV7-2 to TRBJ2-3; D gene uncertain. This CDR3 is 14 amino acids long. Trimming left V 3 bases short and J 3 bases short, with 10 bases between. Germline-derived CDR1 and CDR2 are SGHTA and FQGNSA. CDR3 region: CASSFAAGTDTQYF. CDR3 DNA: TGTGCCAGCAGCTTCGCTGCCGGGACAGATACGCAGTATTTT.

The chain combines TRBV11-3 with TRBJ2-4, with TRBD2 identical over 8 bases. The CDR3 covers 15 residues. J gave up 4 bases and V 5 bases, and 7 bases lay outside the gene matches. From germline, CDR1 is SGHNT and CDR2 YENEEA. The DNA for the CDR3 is TGTGCCAGCAGCCGACAAACTAGCGGTAAAAACATTCAGTACTTC. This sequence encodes CASSRQTSGKNIQYF. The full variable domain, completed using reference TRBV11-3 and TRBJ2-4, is EAGVVQSPRYKIIEKKQPVAFWCNPISGHNTLYWYLQNLGQGPELLIRYENEEAVDDSQLPKDRFSAERLKGVDSTLKIQPAELGDSAVYLCASSRQTSGKNIQYFGAGTRLSVL.